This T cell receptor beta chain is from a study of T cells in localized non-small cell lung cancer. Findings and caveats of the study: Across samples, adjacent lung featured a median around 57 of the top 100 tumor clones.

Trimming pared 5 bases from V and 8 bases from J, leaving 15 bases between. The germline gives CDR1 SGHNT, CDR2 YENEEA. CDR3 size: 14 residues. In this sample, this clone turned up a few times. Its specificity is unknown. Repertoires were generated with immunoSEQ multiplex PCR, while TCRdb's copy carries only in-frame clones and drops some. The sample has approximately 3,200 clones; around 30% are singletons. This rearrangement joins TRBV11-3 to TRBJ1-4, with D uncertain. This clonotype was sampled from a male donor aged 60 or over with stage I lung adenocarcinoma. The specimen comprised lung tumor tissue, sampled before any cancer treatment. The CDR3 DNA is TGTGCCAGCAGCCATTCTGGGGAGTGGGAAAAACTGTTTTTT. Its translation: CASSHSGEWEKLFF.